The sequence of this T cell receptor beta chain was determined in a study of T cells in Graves' hyperthyroidism and ophthalmopathy. Subjects with ophthalmopathy showed a Clinical Activity Score no lower than 3, a NOSPECS grade no lower than 4, and a duration shorter than 3 months. The diagnoses drew upon clinical symptoms, serum thyroxine and TRAb, thyroid ultrasound and orbital computed tomography. Trimming removed 6 bases at V and 0 bases at J, with 9 bases between. CDR1 and CDR2 from the germline V gene are MNHEY and SMNVEV (reference sequence). CDR3 length: 13 residues. This clonotype was seen only a few times. The target antigen is unknown. Study-level points and caveats: A 13 V-J signature model discriminated ophthalmopathy versus stable hyperthyroidism. Blood shared most expanded thyroid clonotypes above 0.001.

Authors of the study amplified TCR beta CDR3 regions from RNA transcripts. A set of HTBI primers served as the primers for a first-round RT-PCR of the TCR CDR3. MiXCR, applied by TCRdb to the multiplex PCR reads, yields one record per CDR3 protein. The sample carries around 600,000 distinct CDR3 sequences, 14% recorded once. The sequence was obtained from a woman under 30 with Graves' ophthalmopathy. The sequenced sample was blood. The rearrangement uses TRBV27 and TRBJ2-7, with D possibly being TRBD2 (5 bases). CDR3 amino acids: CASSSTNSYEQYF. The CDR3 bases are TGTGCCAGCAGCTCGACTAACTCCTACGAGCAGTACTTC.